This TCR beta chain was captured in a study of radiation and T cells in renal cell carcinoma. Study-level points and caveats: Compared with controls, irradiated tumors showed greater TCR clonality.

Treatment specified: treatment-naive control, cytoreductive nephrectomy. The protocol was immunoSEQ multiplex PCR, while the TCRdb copy is restricted to in-frame clones and leaves out a portion. The sample includes some 25,000 clones, roughly 50% of them seen just once. On this clone itself: Its antigen is not identified.

The origin of this receptor is a man between 35 and 55 years old with renal cell carcinoma. This specimen was tumor tissue, taken from a patient whose treatment was nephrectomy without radiotherapy.

In DNA form, the CDR3 reads TGTGCCAGCAGTGAAGCGTTTCCACTGAACTATGGCTACACCTTC. Residues: CASSEAFPLNYGYTF. The V gene is TRBV27, the J gene TRBJ1-2, with D hard to call. Germline CDR1 MNHEY, CDR2 SMNVEV (reference sequence). The CDR3 contains 15 residues. V was trimmed by 5 bases and J by 2 bases, leaving 15 bases between them.